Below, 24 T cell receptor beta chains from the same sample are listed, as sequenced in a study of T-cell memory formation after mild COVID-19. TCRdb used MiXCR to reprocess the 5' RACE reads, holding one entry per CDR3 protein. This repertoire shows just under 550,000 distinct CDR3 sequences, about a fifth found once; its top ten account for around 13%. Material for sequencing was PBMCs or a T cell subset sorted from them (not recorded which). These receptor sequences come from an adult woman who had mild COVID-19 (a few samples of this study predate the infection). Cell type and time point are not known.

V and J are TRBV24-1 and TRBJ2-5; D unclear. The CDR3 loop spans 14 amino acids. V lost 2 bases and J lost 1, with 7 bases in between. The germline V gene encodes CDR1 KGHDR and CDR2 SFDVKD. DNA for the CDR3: TGTGCCACCAGTGATTACGACGGCCAAGAGACCCAGTACTTC. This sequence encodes CATSDYDGQETQYF.

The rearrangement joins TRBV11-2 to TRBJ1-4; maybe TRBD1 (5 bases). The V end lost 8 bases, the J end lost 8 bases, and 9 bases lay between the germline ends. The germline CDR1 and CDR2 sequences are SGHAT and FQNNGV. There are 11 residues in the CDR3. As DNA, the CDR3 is TGTGCCAGCGGGAAGGGGGAAAAACTGTTTTTT. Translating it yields CASGKGEKLFF.

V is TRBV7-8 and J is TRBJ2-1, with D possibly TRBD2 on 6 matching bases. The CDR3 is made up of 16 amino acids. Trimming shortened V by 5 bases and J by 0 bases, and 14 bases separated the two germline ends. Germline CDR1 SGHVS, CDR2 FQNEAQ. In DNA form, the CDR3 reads TGTGCCAGCAGCACCAGGGACTTTAGCTCCTACAATGAGCAGTTCTTC. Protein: CASSTRDFSSYNEQFF.

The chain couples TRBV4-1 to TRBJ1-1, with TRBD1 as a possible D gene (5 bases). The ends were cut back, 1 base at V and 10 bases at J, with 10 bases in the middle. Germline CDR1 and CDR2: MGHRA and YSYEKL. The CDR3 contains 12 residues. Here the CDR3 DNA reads TGCGCCAGCAGCCAAGGGGCAGGGCCAGCTTTCTTT. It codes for CASSQGAGPAFF.

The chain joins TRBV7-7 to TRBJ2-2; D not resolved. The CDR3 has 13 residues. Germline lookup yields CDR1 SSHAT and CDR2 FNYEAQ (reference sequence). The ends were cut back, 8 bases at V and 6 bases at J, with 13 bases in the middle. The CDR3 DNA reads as TGTGCCAGCGGTTTTTCTTCATCCGGGGAGCTGTTTTTT. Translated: CASGFSSSGELFF.

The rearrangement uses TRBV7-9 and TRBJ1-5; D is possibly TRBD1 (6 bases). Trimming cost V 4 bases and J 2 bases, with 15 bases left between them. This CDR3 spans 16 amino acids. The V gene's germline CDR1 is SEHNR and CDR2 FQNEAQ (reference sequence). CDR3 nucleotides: TGTGCCAGCAGCTCCAACCAGGGGTTCGGCAATCAGCCCCAGCATTTT. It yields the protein CASSSNQGFGNQPQHF.

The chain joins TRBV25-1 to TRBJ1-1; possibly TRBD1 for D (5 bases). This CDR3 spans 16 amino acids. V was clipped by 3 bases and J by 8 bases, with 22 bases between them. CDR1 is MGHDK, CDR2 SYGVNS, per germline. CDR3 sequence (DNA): TGTGCCAGCAGTGAGCTGTGGCGGGAGGGGCACCTCGAAGCTTTCTTT. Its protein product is CASSELWREGHLEAFF.

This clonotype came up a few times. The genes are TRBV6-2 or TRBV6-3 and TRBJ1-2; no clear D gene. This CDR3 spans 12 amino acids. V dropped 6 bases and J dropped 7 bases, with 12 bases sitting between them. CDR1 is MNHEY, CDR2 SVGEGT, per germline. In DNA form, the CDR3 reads TGTGCCAGCAGAACAGTTCTTGGTGGCTACACCTTC. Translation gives CASRTVLGGYTF.

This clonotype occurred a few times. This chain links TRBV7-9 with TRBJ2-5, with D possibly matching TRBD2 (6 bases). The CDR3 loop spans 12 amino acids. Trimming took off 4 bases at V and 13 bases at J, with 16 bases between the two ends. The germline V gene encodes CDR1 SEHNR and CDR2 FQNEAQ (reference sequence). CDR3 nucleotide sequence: TGTGCCAGCAGCTCCTACCGGGACTCTAGGTACTTC. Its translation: CASSSYRDSRYF. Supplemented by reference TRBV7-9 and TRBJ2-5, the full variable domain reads DTGVSQNPRHKITKRGQNVTFRCDPISEHNRLYWYRQTLGQGPEFLTYFQNEAQLEKSRLLSDRFSAERPKGSFSTLEIQRTEQGDSAMYLCASSSYRDSRYFGPGTRLLVL.

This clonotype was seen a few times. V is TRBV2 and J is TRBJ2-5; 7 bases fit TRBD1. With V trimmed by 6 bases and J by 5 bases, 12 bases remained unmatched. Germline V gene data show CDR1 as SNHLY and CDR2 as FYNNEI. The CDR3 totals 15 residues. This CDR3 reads CASRKGGQRLETQYF. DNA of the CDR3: TGTGCCAGCAGAAAAGGGGGACAGCGGCTGGAGACCCAGTACTTC.

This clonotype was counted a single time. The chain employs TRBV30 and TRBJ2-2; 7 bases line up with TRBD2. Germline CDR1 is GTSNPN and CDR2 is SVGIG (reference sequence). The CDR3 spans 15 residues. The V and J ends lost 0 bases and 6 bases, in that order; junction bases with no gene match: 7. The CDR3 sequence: CAWSVGGSFAGELFF. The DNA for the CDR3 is TGTGCCTGGAGTGTGGGCGGGAGTTTTGCCGGGGAGCTGTTTTTT.

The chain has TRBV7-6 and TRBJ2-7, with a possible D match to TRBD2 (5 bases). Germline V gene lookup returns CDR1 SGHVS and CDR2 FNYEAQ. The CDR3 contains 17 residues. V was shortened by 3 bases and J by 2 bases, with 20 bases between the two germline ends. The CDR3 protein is CASSLIPAGMLAYEQYF. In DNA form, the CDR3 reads TGTGCCAGCAGCTTGATCCCCGCCGGGATGCTTGCCTACGAGCAGTACTTC.

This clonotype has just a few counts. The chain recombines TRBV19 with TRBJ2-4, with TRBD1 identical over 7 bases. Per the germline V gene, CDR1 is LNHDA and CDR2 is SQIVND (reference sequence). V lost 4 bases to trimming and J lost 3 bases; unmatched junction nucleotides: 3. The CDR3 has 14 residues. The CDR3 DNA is TGTGCCAGTAGTACCGGGACAGTCAAAAACATTCAGTACTTC. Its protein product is CASSTGTVKNIQYF.

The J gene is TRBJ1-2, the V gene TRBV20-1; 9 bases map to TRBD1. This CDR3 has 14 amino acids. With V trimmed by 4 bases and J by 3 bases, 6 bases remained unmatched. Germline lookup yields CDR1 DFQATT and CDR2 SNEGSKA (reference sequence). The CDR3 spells CSATTGTGYYGYTF. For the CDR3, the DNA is TGCAGTGCTACCACCGGGACAGGGTACTATGGCTACACCTTC.

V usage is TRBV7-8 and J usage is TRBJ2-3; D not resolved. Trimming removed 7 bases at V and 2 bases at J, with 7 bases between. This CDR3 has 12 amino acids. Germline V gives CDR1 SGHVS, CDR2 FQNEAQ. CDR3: CASTDLTDTQYF. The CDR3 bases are TGTGCCAGCACCGATCTCACAGATACGCAGTATTTT.

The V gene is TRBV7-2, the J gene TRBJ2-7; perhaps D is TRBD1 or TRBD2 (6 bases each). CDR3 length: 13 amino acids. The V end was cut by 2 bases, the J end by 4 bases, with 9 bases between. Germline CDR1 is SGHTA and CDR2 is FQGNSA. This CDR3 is CASSLKGGYEQYF. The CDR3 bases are TGTGCCAGCAGCTTAAAAGGGGGGTACGAGCAGTACTTC.

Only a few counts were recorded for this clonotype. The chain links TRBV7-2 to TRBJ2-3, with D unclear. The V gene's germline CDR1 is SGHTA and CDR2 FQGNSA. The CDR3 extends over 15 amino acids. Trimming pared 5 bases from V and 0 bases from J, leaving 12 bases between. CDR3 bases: TGTGCCAGCAGCCGACAATTATTTAGCACAGATACGCAGTATTTT. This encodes CASSRQLFSTDTQYF.

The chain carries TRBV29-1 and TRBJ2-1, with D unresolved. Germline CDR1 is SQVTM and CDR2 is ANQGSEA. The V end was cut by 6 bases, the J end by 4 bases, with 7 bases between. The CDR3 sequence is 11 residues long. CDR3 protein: CSVWGYNEQFF. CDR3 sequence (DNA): TGCAGCGTCTGGGGATACAATGAGCAGTTCTTC.

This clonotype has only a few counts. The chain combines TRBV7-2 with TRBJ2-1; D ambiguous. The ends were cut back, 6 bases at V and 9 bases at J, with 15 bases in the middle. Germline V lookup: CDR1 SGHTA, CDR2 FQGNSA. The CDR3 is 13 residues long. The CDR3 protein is CASRDGSRGEQFF. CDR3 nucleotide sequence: TGTGCCAGCAGAGACGGGTCGCGCGGTGAGCAGTTCTTC.

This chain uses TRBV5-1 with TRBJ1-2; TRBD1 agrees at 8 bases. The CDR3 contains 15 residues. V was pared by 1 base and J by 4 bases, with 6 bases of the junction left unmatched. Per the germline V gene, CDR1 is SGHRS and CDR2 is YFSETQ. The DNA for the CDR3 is TGCGCCAGCAGCTTGCGGGGACAGGCCAGCTATGGCTACACCTTC. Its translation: CASSLRGQASYGYTF. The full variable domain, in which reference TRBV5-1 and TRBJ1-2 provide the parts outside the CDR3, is KAGVTQTPRYLIKTRGQQVTLSCSPISGHRSVSWYQQTPGQGLQFLFEYFSETQRNKGNFPGRFSGRQFSNSRSEMNVSTLELGDSALYLCASSLRGQASYGYTFGSGTRLTVV.

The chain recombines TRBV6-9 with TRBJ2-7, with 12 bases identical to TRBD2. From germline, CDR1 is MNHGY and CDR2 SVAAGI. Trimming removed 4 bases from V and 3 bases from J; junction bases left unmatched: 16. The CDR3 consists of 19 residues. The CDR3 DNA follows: TGTGCCAGCAGTTCCCGCCTAGGGACTAGCGGGCGGGAGCGCTACGAGCAGTACTTC. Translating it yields CASSSRLGTSGRERYEQYF.

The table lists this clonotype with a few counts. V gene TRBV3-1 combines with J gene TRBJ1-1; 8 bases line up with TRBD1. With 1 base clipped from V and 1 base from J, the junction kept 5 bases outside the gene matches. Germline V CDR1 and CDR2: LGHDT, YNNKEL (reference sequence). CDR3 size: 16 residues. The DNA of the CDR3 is TGTGCCAGCAGCCAAGTATTTCAGGGGGCGAACACTGAAGCTTTCTTT. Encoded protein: CASSQVFQGANTEAFF.

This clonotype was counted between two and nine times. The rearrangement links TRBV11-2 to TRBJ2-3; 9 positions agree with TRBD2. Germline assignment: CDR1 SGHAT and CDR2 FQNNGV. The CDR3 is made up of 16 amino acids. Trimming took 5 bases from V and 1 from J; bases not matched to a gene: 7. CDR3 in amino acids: CASSLSGSWGTDTQYF. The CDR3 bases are TGTGCCAGCAGCCTTAGCGGGAGTTGGGGCACAGATACGCAGTATTTT.

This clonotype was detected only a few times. DNA for the CDR3: TGTGCCAGCAGCTTTTTCCCGAGCTCCTATAATTCACCCCTCCACTTT. Translation: CASSFFPSSYNSPLHF. This rearrangement joins TRBV7-2 to TRBJ1-6; D not certain. The CDR3 covers 16 residues. Germline assignment: CDR1 SGHTA and CDR2 FQGNSA. Trimming stripped 3 bases from V and 0 bases from J, with 9 bases between.